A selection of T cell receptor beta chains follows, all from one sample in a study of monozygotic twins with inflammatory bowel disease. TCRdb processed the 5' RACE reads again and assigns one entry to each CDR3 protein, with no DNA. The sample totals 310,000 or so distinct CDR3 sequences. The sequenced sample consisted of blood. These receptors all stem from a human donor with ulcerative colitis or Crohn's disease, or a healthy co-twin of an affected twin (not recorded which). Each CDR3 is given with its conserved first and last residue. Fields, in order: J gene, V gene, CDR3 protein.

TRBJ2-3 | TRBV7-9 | CASSLVWSELTDTQYF
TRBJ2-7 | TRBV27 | CASSPDRKGYEQYF
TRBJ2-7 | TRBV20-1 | CSARGGTGLHYEQYF
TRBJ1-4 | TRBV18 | CASSPEQTRTGGEKLFF
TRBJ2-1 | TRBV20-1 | CSASPRSGGALNEQFF
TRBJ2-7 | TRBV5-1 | CASSISTGGQSAGEQYF
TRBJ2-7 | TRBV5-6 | CASSRDRGRLNEQYF
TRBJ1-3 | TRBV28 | CASSLAFATNTIYF
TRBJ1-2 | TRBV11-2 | CASSRGQSNYGYTF
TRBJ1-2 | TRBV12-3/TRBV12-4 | CASSQTGTANYGYTF
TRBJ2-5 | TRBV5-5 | CASSLDFREETQYF
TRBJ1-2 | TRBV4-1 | CASSQATSGTTFNLYGYTF
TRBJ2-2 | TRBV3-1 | CASSQPRVRVGELFF
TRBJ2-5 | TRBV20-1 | CSAREGVETQYF
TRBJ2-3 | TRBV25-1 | CATARTRADTQYF
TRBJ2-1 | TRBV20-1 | CSARDRGLGDYNEQFF
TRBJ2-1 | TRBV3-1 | CASSRFNNEQFF
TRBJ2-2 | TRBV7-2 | CASSLVAAGAGTGELFF